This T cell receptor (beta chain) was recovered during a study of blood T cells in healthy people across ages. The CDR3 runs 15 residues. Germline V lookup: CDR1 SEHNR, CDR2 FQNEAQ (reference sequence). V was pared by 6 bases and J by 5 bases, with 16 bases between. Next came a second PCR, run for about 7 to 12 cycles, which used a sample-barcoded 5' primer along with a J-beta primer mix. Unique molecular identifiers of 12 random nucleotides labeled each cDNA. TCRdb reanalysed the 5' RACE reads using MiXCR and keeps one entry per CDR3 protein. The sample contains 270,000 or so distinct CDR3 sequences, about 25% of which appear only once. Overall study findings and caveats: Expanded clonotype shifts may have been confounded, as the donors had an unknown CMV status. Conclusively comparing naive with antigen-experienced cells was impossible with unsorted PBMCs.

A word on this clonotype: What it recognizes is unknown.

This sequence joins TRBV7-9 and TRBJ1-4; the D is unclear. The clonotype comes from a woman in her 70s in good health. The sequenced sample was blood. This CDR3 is CASSNTGFRNEKLFF. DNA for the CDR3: TGTGCCAGCAGTAATACGGGATTCCGAAATGAAAAACTGTTTTTT.